These 3 T cell receptor beta chains came from one sample sequenced in a study of response to subunit inactivated influenza vaccine. Via MiXCR, TCRdb re-called the RT-PCR reads, giving one row per CDR3 protein. Of hundreds of thousands of distinct CDR3 sequences in the sample, 25% were seen once. Sample: CD4+ T cells sorted from PBMCs, taken roughly 5 days after vaccination. Every receptor here comes from a middle-aged man who received an inactivated influenza vaccine.

This chain connects TRBV18 to TRBJ2-1; the match to TRBD2 covers 8 bases. J lost 9 bases, V lost 3 bases, and 10 bases had no gene match. This CDR3 region has 15 residues. Germline CDR1 is KGHSH and CDR2 is LQKENI. The CDR3 reads CASSPGAGRASEQFF. The CDR3 DNA follows: TGTGCCAGCTCACCGGGTGCCGGGAGGGCTAGTGAGCAGTTCTTC.

This clonotype turned up a few times. V gene TRBV12-3 or TRBV12-4 combines with J gene TRBJ2-3; D is unresolved. Deletions cut 5 bases from V and 0 bases from J, with 9 bases between. This CDR3 region has 14 residues. In DNA, the CDR3 is TGTGCCAGCAGTCCACGCTTTAGCACAGATACGCAGTATTTT. Translated: CASSPRFSTDTQYF.

This chain connects TRBV12-3 or TRBV12-4 to TRBJ1-6; no reliable D call. Trimming stripped 7 bases from V and 7 bases from J, with 11 bases between. CDR3 length: 13 residues. The CDR3 nucleotides are TGTGCCAGCACCCCTCGGAGGAATTCACCCCTCCACTTT. It encodes CASTPRRNSPLHF.